The TCR beta chain under discussion was sequenced for a study of blood T cell dynamics during melanoma immunotherapy. J was trimmed by 7 bases and V by 3 bases; bases with no gene match: 6. The CDR3 length is 13 residues. Germline lookup yields CDR1 SEHNR and CDR2 FQNEAQ (reference sequence). The assay was immunoSEQ multiplex PCR, and TCRdb's table has in-frame clones only and misses some. The table includes about 8,500 clones, more than 75% detected once. The time point here: pre-treatment baseline. The sequenced sample was blood, obtained from a patient treated with checkpoint blockade. This receptor was identified in a human donor with melanoma. The chain has TRBV7-9 and TRBJ2-7, with 7 positions matching TRBD1. The CDR3 nucleotides are TGTGCCAGCAGCTTGACAGGGTTGGAGGAGCAGTACTTC. This sequence encodes CASSLTGLEEQYF.